Following are 26 T cell receptor beta chains from one sample sequenced in a study of cytomegalovirus exposure and HLA in healthy donors. The PCR contained 60 Vbeta and 13 Jbeta primers. Method: immunoSEQ multiplex PCR; TCRdb's copy keeps in-frame clones and lacks some. The sample yields 100,000 or so clones, over 75% seen once. Sequenced: PBMCs. These receptor sequences come from a man aged 30 to 39 in good health and CMV-seropositive.

CDR3 sequence reads: CASSQVLGEETQYF. The CDR3 DNA sequence: TGCGCCAGCAGCCAAGTTCTCGGGGAAGAGACCCAGTACTTC. This chain joins TRBV4-1 and TRBJ2-5; maybe TRBD2 (5 bases). The CDR3 is made up of 14 amino acids. V was trimmed by 1 base and J by 3 bases, leaving 9 bases between them. CDR1 MGHRA and CDR2 YSYEKL come from the germline V gene.

The CDR3 sequence is CASNDPGFYGYTF. In nucleotides, the CDR3 is TGTGCCAGCAACGACCCAGGGTTCTATGGCTACACCTTC. The chain carries TRBV6-6 and TRBJ1-2; D may be TRBD1 (5 bases). V was trimmed by 7 bases and J by 4 bases, leaving 13 bases between them. CDR1 is MNHNY, CDR2 SVGAGI, per germline (reference sequence). The CDR3 runs to 13 residues.

This sequence joins TRBV6-5 and TRBJ1-3; tentative D call: TRBD1 (6 bases). Germline values: CDR1 MNHEY, CDR2 SVGAGI. Between the trimmed V and J ends, which lost 0 bases and 2 bases, there was a span of 11 bases. The CDR3 spans 16 residues. CDR3 region: CASSYSLAGAGNTIYF. Written as DNA, the CDR3 is TGTGCCAGCAGTTACTCGTTGGCAGGGGCTGGAAACACCATATATTTT.

This chain connects TRBV5-1 to TRBJ2-4, with 8 bases lining up with TRBD2. This CDR3 spans 12 amino acids. V lost 1 base to trimming and J lost 14 bases; unmatched junction nucleotides: 5. CDR1 and CDR2 from the germline V gene are SGHRS and YFSETQ. The DNA for the CDR3 is TGCGCCAGCAGCTTGTCGGGGGGGGACGAGTACTTC. Amino acid sequence: CASSLSGGDEYF.

This chain connects TRBV16 to TRBJ1-1; perhaps TRBD1 as D (6 bases). Germline CDR1 is KGHSY and CDR2 is FQNENV. The CDR3 is made up of 15 amino acids. The V end lost 0 bases, the J end lost 4 bases, and 12 bases lay between the germline ends. CDR3 residues: CASSQSGEGVTEAFF. The DNA of the CDR3 is TGTGCCAGCAGCCAATCGGGAGAGGGGGTCACTGAAGCTTTCTTT. Supplemented by reference TRBV16 and TRBJ1-1, the full variable domain reads GEEVAQTPKHLVRGEGQKAKLYCAPIKGHSYVFWYQQVLKNEFKFLISFQNENVFDETGMPKERFSAKCLPNSPCSLEIQATKLEDSAVYFCASSQSGEGVTEAFFGQGTRLTVV.

This clone showed up just once. The chain is built from TRBV29-1 and TRBJ1-2, with D maybe TRBD1 (5 bases). Germline CDR1 reads SQVTM; CDR2 reads ANQGSEA. The CDR3 is 15 residues long. Trimming left V 4 bases short and J 3 bases short, with 18 bases between. Written as DNA, the CDR3 is TGCAGCGTTGTAGTGCTCGTCAGGGTGGACTATGGCTACACCTTC. Translated: CSVVVLVRVDYGYTF.

The chain has TRBV4-1 and TRBJ2-3; 11 bases are shared with TRBD2. This CDR3 has 15 amino acids. Germline assignment: CDR1 MGHRA and CDR2 YSYEKL. Trimming removed 5 bases from V and 1 base from J; junction bases left unmatched: 2. CDR3 nucleotide sequence: TGCGCCAGCAGCTTGACTAGCGGGGGCACAGATACGCAGTATTTT. Encoded protein: CASSLTSGGTDTQYF.

The chain couples TRBV5-1 to TRBJ2-3, with 7 bases fitting TRBD2. The CDR3 runs 16 residues. V trimming: 4 bases; J trimming: 1 base; junction bases outside the gene matches: 9. Germline assignment: CDR1 SGHRS and CDR2 YFSETQ. CDR3 amino acids: CASSRRGGGGTDTQYF. The DNA of the CDR3 is TGCGCCAGCAGCCGCCGGGGCGGGGGAGGCACAGATACGCAGTATTTT.

The chain carries TRBV2 and TRBJ2-1, with D tentatively TRBD2 (7 bases). The CDR3 covers 14 residues. Germline V lookup: CDR1 SNHLY, CDR2 FYNNEI. With 6 bases removed from V and 1 base from J, the gap between germline ends came to 10 bases. The DNA of the CDR3 is TGTGCCAGCAGAGGGGGGGCTTCCTACAATGAGCAGTTCTTC. It yields the protein CASRGGASYNEQFF. Based on the CDR3 plus reference TRBV2 and TRBJ2-1, the full variable domain is EPEVTQTPSHQVTQMGQEVILRCVPISNHLYFYWYRQILGQKVEFLVSFYNNEISEKSEIFDDQFSVERPDGSNFTLKIRSTKLEDSAMYFCASRGGASYNEQFFGPGTRLTVL.

This chain uses TRBV14 with TRBJ1-6, with D possibly TRBD1 on 5 matching bases. CDR1 and CDR2 from the germline V gene are SGHDN and FVKESK. Trimming shortened V by 5 bases and J by 10 bases, and 12 bases separated the two germline ends. There are 13 residues in the CDR3. The CDR3 coding sequence is TGTGCCAGCAGCGCAGGGCAAAGATCACCCCTCCACTTT. Translated, it gives CASSAGQRSPLHF.

This clone was detected a few times. The sample holds other DNA sequences that translate to the same CDR3. The CDR3 here is CASSEVRGRGTGELFF. The DNA of the CDR3 is TGTGCCAGCAGTGAAGTCCGGGGAAGAGGCACCGGGGAGCTGTTTTTT. The V gene is TRBV25-1, the J gene TRBJ2-2; D may be TRBD2 (5 bases). From germline, CDR1 is MGHDK and CDR2 SYGVNS. V was cut by 2 bases and J by 4 bases, with 14 bases left in between. The CDR3 loop spans 16 amino acids. The full variable domain, rest sourced from reference TRBV25-1 and TRBJ2-2, is EADIYQTPRYLVIGTGKKITLECSQTMGHDKMYWYQQDPGMELHLIHYSYGVNSTEKGDLSSESTVSRIRTEHFPLTLESARPSHTSQYLCASSEVRGRGTGELFFGEGSRLTVL.

The rearrangement links TRBV27 to TRBJ1-1; no clear D. Trimming took 5 bases from V and 6 from J, leaving 16 bases between them. Germline values: CDR1 MNHEY, CDR2 SMNVEV (reference sequence). This CDR3 has 14 amino acids. The CDR3 nucleotides are TGTGCCAGCAGTCTCGTACGGGAGAAATCTGAAGCTTTCTTT. Translating it yields CASSLVREKSEAFF.

The chain has TRBV7-9 and TRBJ2-7; 9 nucleotides match TRBD2. Germline trimming cut 2 bases from V and 0 bases from J; bases unmatched to any gene: 8. The length of the CDR3 is 17 residues. Germline V gene lookup returns CDR1 SEHNR and CDR2 FQNEAQ (reference sequence). This chain's CDR3 is CASSLISLAGTSYEQYF. The DNA for the CDR3 is TGTGCCAGCAGCTTAATCTCGCTAGCGGGGACCTCCTACGAGCAGTACTTC.

This clone was found a few times. The chain uses TRBV7-2 and TRBJ2-7, with D tentatively TRBD1 (6 bases). The CDR3 contains 16 residues. Germline V gives CDR1 SGHTA, CDR2 FQGNSA. Between the trimmed V and J ends, which lost 5 bases and 4 bases, there was a span of 21 bases. CDR3 DNA sequence: TGTGCCAGCAGCCATAATTTCAGACAGGATACGTACGAGCAGTACTTC. This encodes CASSHNFRQDTYEQYF.

This chain uses TRBV11-2 with TRBJ2-3; the D gene is possibly TRBD2 (6 bases). The CDR3 is 16 amino acids. Trimming took off 4 bases at V and 4 bases at J, with 18 bases between the two ends. Germline V CDR1 and CDR2: SGHAT, FQNNGV. Written as DNA, the CDR3 is TGTGCCAGCAGCTATAGCGGAGGGGCCTCTTCAGATACGCAGTATTTT. This codes for CASSYSGGASSDTQYF.

The rearrangement joins TRBV7-8 to TRBJ2-3; 9 nucleotides agree with TRBD1. V lost 6 bases, J lost 3 bases, and 10 bases stayed unmatched. Germline-derived CDR1 and CDR2 are SGHVS and FQNEAQ. The length of the CDR3 is 16 residues. The CDR3 reads CASRGDRAMRTDTQYF. In DNA form, the CDR3 reads TGTGCCAGCAGGGGGGACAGGGCAATGAGGACAGATACGCAGTATTTT.

The chain employs TRBV30 and TRBJ1-6; tentatively, D is TRBD1 (5 bases). V lost 0 bases and J 13 bases, leaving 10 bases between the germline ends. Germline-derived CDR1 and CDR2 are GTSNPN and SVGIG (reference sequence). The CDR3 length is 12 residues. The CDR3 is CAWSVFRGPLHF. For the CDR3, the DNA is TGTGCCTGGAGTGTTTTTCGGGGGCCCCTCCACTTT. The full variable domain, with the rest looked up from reference TRBV30 and TRBJ1-6, is SQTIHQWPATLVQPVGSPLSLECTVEGTSNPNLYWYRQAAGRGLQLLFYSVGIGQISSEVPQNLSASRPQDRQFILSSKKLLLSDSGFYLCAWSVFRGPLHFGNGTRLTVT.

V gene TRBV16 combines with J gene TRBJ1-1; D is undetermined. V was shortened by 1 base and J by 4 bases, with 7 bases between the two germline ends. The CDR3 contains 13 residues. Germline V gene lookup returns CDR1 KGHSY and CDR2 FQNENV. Written as DNA, the CDR3 is TGTGCCAGCAGCCAATTAGAGCGCACTGAAGCTTTCTTT. It encodes CASSQLERTEAFF.

The genes are TRBV27 and TRBJ2-5; tentatively, D is TRBD2 (7 bases). The V gene's germline CDR1 is MNHEY and CDR2 SMNVEV (reference sequence). Trimming cost V 9 bases and J 5 bases, with 16 bases left between them. CDR3 length: 13 residues. The CDR3 nucleotides read TGTGCCAGTTCGGGGGGCCGTCGGGAGACCCAGTACTTC. It encodes CASSGGRRETQYF.

This chain uses TRBV6-6 with TRBJ1-5; 7 nucleotides align to TRBD1. The V segment lost 4 bases and the J segment 2 bases; nucleotides outside the gene matches: 5. Per germline, CDR1 MNHNY and CDR2 SVGAGI (reference sequence). The CDR3 covers 15 residues. CDR3 region: CASSFGRGGNQPQHF. CDR3 in DNA: TGTGCCAGCAGTTTCGGCAGGGGGGGCAATCAGCCCCAGCATTTT.

The chain carries TRBV2 and TRBJ1-6, with 12 bases that match TRBD1. CDR1 and CDR2 (germline): SNHLY, FYNNEI. The CDR3 is 16 amino acids. V lost 6 bases, J lost 7 bases, and 7 bases stayed unmatched. Here the CDR3 reads CASSLGQGAGNSPLHF. The CDR3, as DNA: TGTGCCAGCAGCCTGGGACAGGGGGCAGGGAATTCACCCCTCCACTTT. Full variable domain (missing parts from reference TRBV2 and TRBJ1-6): EPEVTQTPSHQVTQMGQEVILRCVPISNHLYFYWYRQILGQKVEFLVSFYNNEISEKSEIFDDQFSVERPDGSNFTLKIRSTKLEDSAMYFCASSLGQGAGNSPLHFGNGTRLTVT.

V and J are TRBV15 and TRBJ2-3; D is perhaps TRBD2 (6 bases). The CDR3 spans 15 residues. In germline, CDR1 is LNHNV, CDR2 YYDKDF (reference sequence). Trimming shortened V by 0 bases and J by 2 bases, and 9 bases separated the two germline ends. CDR3 in amino acids: CATSREGGDTDTQYF. The CDR3 DNA sequence: TGTGCCACCAGCAGAGAGGGCGGGGACACAGATACGCAGTATTTT.

The chain is built from TRBV5-6 and TRBJ1-2; 7 nucleotides agree with TRBD1. With V trimmed by 0 bases and J by 7 bases, 3 bases remained unmatched. This CDR3 comprises 13 residues. Germline V lookup: CDR1 SGHDT, CDR2 YYEEEE. The CDR3 spells CASSLGQGSGYTF. CDR3 nucleotide sequence: TGTGCCAGCAGCTTGGGACAGGGATCTGGCTACACCTTC.

This chain joins TRBV4-2 and TRBJ2-7, with TRBD2 matching over 11 bases. CDR3 size: 17 residues. After removal of 2 bases from V and 0 bases from J, the junction contained 6 bases not matched to a gene. Germline-derived CDR1 and CDR2 are LGHNA and YNFKEQ. The CDR3 bases are TGTGCCAGCAGCCAAAAACTAGCGGGGGCTTTCTCCTACGAGCAGTACTTC. It encodes CASSQKLAGAFSYEQYF.

This sequence joins TRBV7-2 and TRBJ1-6; 10 nucleotides align to TRBD1. V shed 1 base and J 7 bases; nucleotides not matched to a gene: 4. Germline V gives CDR1 SGHTA, CDR2 FQGNSA. The CDR3 loop spans 16 amino acids. CDR3 loop: CASSLEGGQGNSPLHF. CDR3 DNA: TGTGCCAGCAGCTTAGAGGGGGGACAGGGGAATTCACCCCTCCACTTT.

A remark on this clone: The junction shows a germline mismatch at one end, possibly a read error. The J gene is TRBJ2-2, the V gene TRBV7-2; TRBD2 matches at 9 bases. Per the germline V gene, CDR1 is SGHTA and CDR2 is FQGNSA. This CDR3 is built from 14 residues. The CDR3 protein is CASSLARASGEIIF. The CDR3 nucleotides are TGTGCCAGCAGCTTAGCGCGGGCTAGCGGGGAGATCATTTTT.